These 17 T cell receptor beta chains were sequenced from one sample in a study of shared clonotypes between healthy human individuals. Clones were read by immunoSEQ multiplex PCR, and TCRdb kept only the in-frame ones, dropping some. The sample contains just over 2,000,000 clones, 85% to 95% of which appear only once. Material for sequencing was naive CD4+ T cells sorted from blood. Subset in this sample: CD45RA+ positively selected. These receptors came from a man aged 18 to 30 in good health.

This chain uses TRBV5-1 with TRBJ2-3, with TRBD2 identical over 11 bases. CDR1 and CDR2 (germline): SGHRS, YFSETQ. V gave up 4 bases and J gave up 4 bases; unmatched junction bases: 5. The length of the CDR3 is 15 residues. The CDR3 bases are TGCGCCAGCAGCGCAGGGACTAGCGGATCAGATACGCAGTATTTT. Translation: CASSAGTSGSDTQYF.

The V call is TRBV7-6, the J call TRBJ2-2; D not certain. Germline V gives CDR1 SGHVS, CDR2 FNYEAQ. CDR3 length equals 17 residues. V dropped 0 bases and J dropped 3 bases, with 14 bases sitting between them. CDR3 protein: CASSLAGSLRHTGELFF. CDR3 nucleotides: TGTGCCAGCAGCTTAGCGGGTTCCCTCAGACACACCGGGGAGCTGTTTTTT.

The chain recombines TRBV30 with TRBJ2-1; 8 nucleotides align to TRBD1. This CDR3 comprises 18 residues. V shed 2 bases, J shed 7 bases, and the junction held 19 bases outside the gene matches. In germline, CDR1 is GTSNPN, CDR2 SVGIG (reference sequence). The CDR3 loop is CAWSSQPPAGGRVNEQFF. CDR3 bases: TGTGCCTGGAGTTCTCAACCCCCGGCAGGGGGCAGGGTAAATGAGCAGTTCTTC.

The gene calls are TRBV10-1 and TRBJ2-2, with 11 bases fitting TRBD1. J gave up 7 bases and V 5 bases, and 6 bases lay outside the gene matches. The CDR3 has 15 amino acids. Germline V lookup: CDR1 WNHNN, CDR2 SYGVQD (reference sequence). CDR3 sequence (DNA): TGCGCCAGCAGTCACGGACAGGGGGCGGGCGGGGAGCTGTTTTTT. This sequence encodes CASSHGQGAGGELFF.

In this sample, this clone turned up once. This rearrangement joins TRBV7-2 to TRBJ2-1, with 9 positions matching TRBD2. V was clipped by 5 bases and J by 8 bases; unmatched bases: 10. CDR1 and CDR2 from the germline V gene are SGHTA and FQGNSA. CDR3 length: 15 residues. The DNA for the CDR3 is TGTGCCAGCAGCCTGACTAGCGGAGGCTGGGATGAGCAGTTCTTC. Encoded protein: CASSLTSGGWDEQFF.

V and J are TRBV6-5 and TRBJ1-1; the D is unclear. Germline lookup yields CDR1 MNHEY and CDR2 SVGAGI. The CDR3 spans 13 residues. The ends were cut back, 2 bases at V and 4 bases at J, with 8 bases in the middle. In nucleotides, the CDR3 is TGTGCCAGCAGTTACCAGGAGACCACTGAAGCTTTCTTT. Translation: CASSYQETTEAFF.

The J gene is TRBJ1-2, the V gene TRBV4-2; D unresolved. Germline V gene sequence: CDR1 LGHNA, CDR2 YNFKEQ. Trimming stripped 2 bases from V and 3 bases from J, with 16 bases between. The CDR3 extends over 16 amino acids. Here the CDR3 reads CASSQLNLGNDYGYTF. Here the CDR3 DNA reads TGTGCCAGCAGCCAACTGAACCTCGGAAACGACTATGGCTACACCTTC.

The gene calls are TRBV14 and TRBJ2-1; weak D call: TRBD2 (6 bases). The CDR3 covers 13 residues. Per germline, CDR1 SGHDN and CDR2 FVKESK. The V end lost 1 base, the J end lost 13 bases, and 14 bases lay between the germline ends. This chain's CDR3 is CASSQVAGPSQFF. For the CDR3, the DNA is TGTGCCAGCAGCCAAGTTGCGGGGCCAAGCCAGTTCTTC. The whole variable domain, remainder taken from reference TRBV14 and TRBJ2-1, is EAGVTQFPSHSVIEKGQTVTLRCDPISGHDNLYWYRRVMGKEIKFLLHFVKESKQDESGMPNNRFLAERTGGTYSTLKVQPAELEDSGVYFCASSQVAGPSQFFGPGTRLTVL.

CDR3 amino acids: CASGQGGYGYTF. In DNA, the CDR3 is TGTGCCAGCGGACAGGGGGGTTATGGCTACACCTTC. The rearrangement links TRBV2 to TRBJ1-2; 10 positions agree with TRBD1. The ends lost 8 bases at V and 5 bases at J; junction bases unmatched: 2. The CDR3 has 12 amino acids. Germline CDR1 SNHLY, CDR2 FYNNEI.

The rearrangement uses TRBV9 and TRBJ1-4, with no clear D. Germline assignment: CDR1 SGDLS and CDR2 YYNGEE. CDR3 length equals 18 residues. Trimming removed 3 bases from V and 0 bases from J, with 18 bases in between. CDR3 DNA sequence: TGTGCCAGCAGCGCCCTAGGTGGGGTTGGGGCAACTAATGAAAAACTGTTTTTT. Its protein is CASSALGGVGATNEKLFF.

The chain is built from TRBV2 and TRBJ1-4; D uncertain. Deletions cut 8 bases from V and 8 bases from J, with 18 bases between. This CDR3 has 14 amino acids. CDR1 is SNHLY and CDR2 is FYNNEI in the germline V gene. The CDR3 region has the DNA TGTGCCAGCGGAGGAACTGCTACGTCAGAAAAACTGTTTTTT. Translated: CASGGTATSEKLFF.

A word on this clone: Other DNA sequences in the sample encode the same CDR3. The gene calls are TRBV5-1 and TRBJ1-2; D might be TRBD1 (6 bases). Germline V gives CDR1 SGHRS, CDR2 YFSETQ. Trimming shortened V by 3 bases and J by 2 bases, and 8 bases separated the two germline ends. This CDR3 has 13 residues. CDR3: CASSSGQNYGYTF. The CDR3 nucleotides are TGCGCCAGCAGCTCCGGACAGAACTATGGCTACACCTTC. The full variable domain, with the rest looked up from reference TRBV5-1 and TRBJ1-2, is KAGVTQTPRYLIKTRGQQVTLSCSPISGHRSVSWYQQTPGQGLQFLFEYFSETQRNKGNFPGRFSGRQFSNSRSEMNVSTLELGDSALYLCASSSGQNYGYTFGSGTRLTVV.

This chain joins TRBV12-5 and TRBJ1-2; no definite D call. Germline lookup yields CDR1 LGHNT and CDR2 FRNRAP. Trimming stripped 6 bases from V and 2 bases from J, with 10 bases between. This CDR3 is 13 amino acids long. CDR3 bases: TGTGCTAGTGGGTCAGGTTCGAACTATGGCTACACCTTC. The encoded protein is CASGSGSNYGYTF.

Comments on this clone: This CDR3 is also generated by other DNA sequences in the sample. The rearrangement links TRBV18 to TRBJ2-5; D remains unclear. The CDR3 runs to 12 residues. CDR1 and CDR2 from the germline V gene are KGHSH and LQKENI. Between the trimmed V and J ends, which lost 3 bases and 5 bases, there was a span of 7 bases. The CDR3 loop reads CASSPLRETQYF. The DNA of the CDR3 is TGTGCCAGCTCACCTTTGCGCGAGACCCAGTACTTC.

This chain uses TRBV15 with TRBJ2-4, with 8 bases that match TRBD1. The V gene's germline CDR1 is LNHNV and CDR2 YYDKDF (reference sequence). V shed 1 base and J 2 bases; nucleotides not matched to a gene: 7. This CDR3 is built from 17 residues. The CDR3 loop is CATSRGQGKASKNIQYF. CDR3 sequence (DNA): TGTGCCACCAGCAGAGGACAGGGGAAGGCGTCCAAAAACATTCAGTACTTC.

The genes are TRBV9 and TRBJ2-2; no clear D. V lost 4 bases, J lost 4 bases, and 17 bases lay in between. This CDR3 is 16 amino acids long. Germline loops: CDR1 SGDLS, CDR2 YYNGEE. The CDR3: CASSPSPSATTGELFF. The CDR3 region has the DNA TGTGCCAGCAGCCCGAGCCCCTCTGCGACCACCGGGGAGCTGTTTTTT.

The V and J genes are TRBV9 and TRBJ2-3; weak D call: TRBD1 (5 bases). Trimming removed 4 bases from V and 1 base from J, with 13 bases in between. There are 15 residues in the CDR3. Per germline, CDR1 SGDLS and CDR2 YYNGEE. The CDR3 DNA sequence: TGTGCCAGCAGCCCCACAGGTTCGGGCACAGATACGCAGTATTTT. Its translation is CASSPTGSGTDTQYF. Full variable domain (rest looked up from reference TRBV9 and TRBJ2-3): DSGVTQTPKHLITATGQRVTLRCSPRSGDLSVYWYQQSLDQGLQFLIQYYNGEERAKGNILERFSAQQFPDLHSELNLSSLELGDSALYFCASSPTGSGTDTQYFGPGTRLTVL.